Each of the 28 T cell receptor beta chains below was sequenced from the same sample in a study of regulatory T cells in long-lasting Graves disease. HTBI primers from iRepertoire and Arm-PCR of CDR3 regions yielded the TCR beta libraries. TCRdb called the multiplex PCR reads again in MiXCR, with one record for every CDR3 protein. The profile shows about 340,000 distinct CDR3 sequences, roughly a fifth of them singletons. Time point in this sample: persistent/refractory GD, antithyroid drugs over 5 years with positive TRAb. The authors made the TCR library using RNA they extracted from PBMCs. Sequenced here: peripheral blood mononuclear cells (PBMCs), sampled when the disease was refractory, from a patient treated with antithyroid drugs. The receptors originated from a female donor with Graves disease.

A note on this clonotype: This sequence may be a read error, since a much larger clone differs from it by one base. This CDR3 reads CASGPGGPKLFF. Written as DNA, the CDR3 is TGTGCCAGCGGACCAGGAGGGCCAAAACTGTTTTTT. The chain recombines TRBV27 with TRBJ1-4; D gene unclear. V lost 8 bases and J lost 10, with 14 bases in between. Germline CDR1 reads MNHEY; CDR2 reads SMNVEV (reference sequence). The CDR3 length is 12 residues.

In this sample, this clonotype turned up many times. The CDR3 spells CASSLATRNYEQYF. DNA for the CDR3: TGCGCCAGCAGCTTGGCCACAAGGAACTACGAGCAGTACTTC. The gene calls are TRBV5-1 and TRBJ2-7, with D unresolved. V lost 0 bases and J lost 3, with 10 bases in between. CDR1 and CDR2 from the germline V gene are SGHRS and YFSETQ. The CDR3 has 14 residues.

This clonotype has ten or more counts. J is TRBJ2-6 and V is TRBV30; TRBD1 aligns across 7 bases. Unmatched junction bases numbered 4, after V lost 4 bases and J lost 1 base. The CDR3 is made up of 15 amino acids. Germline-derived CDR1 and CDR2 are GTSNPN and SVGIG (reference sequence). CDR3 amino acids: CAWIARGSGANVLTF. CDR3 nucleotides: TGTGCCTGGATTGCCAGGGGGTCTGGGGCCAACGTCCTGACTTTC. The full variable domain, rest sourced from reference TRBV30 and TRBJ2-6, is SQTIHQWPATLVQPVGSPLSLECTVEGTSNPNLYWYRQAAGRGLQLLFYSVGIGQISSEVPQNLSASRPQDRQFILSSKKLLLSDSGFYLCAWIARGSGANVLTFGAGSRLTVL.

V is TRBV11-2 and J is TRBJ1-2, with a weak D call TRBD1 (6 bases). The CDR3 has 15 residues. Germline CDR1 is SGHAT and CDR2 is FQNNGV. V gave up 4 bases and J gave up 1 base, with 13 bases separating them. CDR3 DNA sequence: TGTGCCAGCAGCTCCCTGACAGGACGTAACTATGGCTACACCTTC. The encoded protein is CASSSLTGRNYGYTF.

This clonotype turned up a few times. Here the CDR3 DNA reads TGCGCCAGCAGCCAACCAGACAGGGGAGCCAAAAACATTCAGTACTTC. Translating it yields CASSQPDRGAKNIQYF. This chain joins TRBV4-1 and TRBJ2-4; 8 nucleotides match TRBD1. The ends lost 2 bases at V and 0 bases at J; junction bases unmatched: 3. CDR3 size: 16 residues. CDR1 and CDR2 (germline): MGHRA, YSYEKL.

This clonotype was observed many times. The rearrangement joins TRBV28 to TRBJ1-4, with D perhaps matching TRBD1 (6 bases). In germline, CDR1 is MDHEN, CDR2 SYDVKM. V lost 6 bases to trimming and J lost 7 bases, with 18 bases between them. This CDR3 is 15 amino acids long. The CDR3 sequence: CASRSNREGSEKLFF. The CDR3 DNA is TGTGCCAGCAGGTCTAACAGGGAAGGCAGTGAAAAACTGTTTTTT.

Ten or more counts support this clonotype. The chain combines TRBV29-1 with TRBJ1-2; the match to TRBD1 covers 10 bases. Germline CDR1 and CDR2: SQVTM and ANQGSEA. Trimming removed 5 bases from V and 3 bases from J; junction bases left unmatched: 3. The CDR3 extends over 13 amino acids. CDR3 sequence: CSVRTGGYYGYTF. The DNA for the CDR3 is TGCAGCGTTAGGACAGGGGGGTACTATGGCTACACCTTC.

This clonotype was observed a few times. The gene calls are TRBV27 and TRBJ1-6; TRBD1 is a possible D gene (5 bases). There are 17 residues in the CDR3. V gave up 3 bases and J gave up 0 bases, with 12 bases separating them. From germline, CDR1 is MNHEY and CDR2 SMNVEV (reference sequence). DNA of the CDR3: TGTGCCAGCAGTTTCGGGACGATGAACTCCTATAATTCACCCCTCCACTTT. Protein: CASSFGTMNSYNSPLHF.

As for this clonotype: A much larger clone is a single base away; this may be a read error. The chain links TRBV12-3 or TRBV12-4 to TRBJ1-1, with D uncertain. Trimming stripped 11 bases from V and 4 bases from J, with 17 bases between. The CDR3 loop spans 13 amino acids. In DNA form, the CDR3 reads TGTGCCGGCAAACCCAAAAGTATCACTGAAGCTTTCTTT. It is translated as CAGKPKSITEAFF.

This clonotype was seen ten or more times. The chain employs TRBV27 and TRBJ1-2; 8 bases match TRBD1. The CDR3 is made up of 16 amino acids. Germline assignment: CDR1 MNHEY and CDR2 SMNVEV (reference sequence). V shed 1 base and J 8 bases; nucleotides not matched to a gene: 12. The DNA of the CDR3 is TGTGCCAGCAGTTTATACGGGACAGGCACACGAGGGGGCTACACCTTC. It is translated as CASSLYGTGTRGGYTF.

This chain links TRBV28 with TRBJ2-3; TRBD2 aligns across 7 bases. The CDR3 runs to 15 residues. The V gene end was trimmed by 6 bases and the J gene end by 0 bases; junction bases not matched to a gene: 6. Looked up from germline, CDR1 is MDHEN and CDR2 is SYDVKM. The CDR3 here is CASRPSGTSTDTQYF. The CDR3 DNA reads TGTGCCAGCAGACCTAGCGGTACTAGCACAGATACGCAGTATTTT. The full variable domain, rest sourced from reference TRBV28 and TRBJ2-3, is DVKVTQSSRYLVKRTGEKVFLECVQDMDHENMFWYRQDPGLGLRLIYFSYDVKMKEKGDIPEGYSVSREKKERFSLILESASTNQTSMYLCASRPSGTSTDTQYFGPGTRLTVL.

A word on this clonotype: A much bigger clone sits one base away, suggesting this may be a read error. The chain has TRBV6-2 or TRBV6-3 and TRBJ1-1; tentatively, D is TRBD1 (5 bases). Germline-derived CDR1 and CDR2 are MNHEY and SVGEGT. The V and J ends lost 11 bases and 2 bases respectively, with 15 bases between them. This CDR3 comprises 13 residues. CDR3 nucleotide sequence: TGTGCCGCCAGGGCAGATGTAAACACTGAAGCTTTCTTT. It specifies CAARADVNTEAFF.

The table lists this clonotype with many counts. The CDR3: CASRRDFYQPQHF. CDR3 in DNA: TGTGCCAGCAGGCGGGATTTTTATCAGCCCCAGCATTTT. The V call is TRBV6-1, the J call TRBJ1-5; D gene uncertain. Looked up from germline, CDR1 is MNHNS and CDR2 is SASEGT. The V end was cut by 6 bases, the J end by 5 bases, with 11 bases between. The CDR3 runs 13 residues.

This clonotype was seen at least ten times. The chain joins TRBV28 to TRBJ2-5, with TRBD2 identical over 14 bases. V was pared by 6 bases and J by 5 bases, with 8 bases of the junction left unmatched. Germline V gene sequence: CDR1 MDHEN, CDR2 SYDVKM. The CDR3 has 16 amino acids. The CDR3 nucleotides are TGTGCCAGCAGCCCCCCGGGACTAGCGGGAGTTGAGACCCAGTACTTC. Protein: CASSPPGLAGVETQYF.

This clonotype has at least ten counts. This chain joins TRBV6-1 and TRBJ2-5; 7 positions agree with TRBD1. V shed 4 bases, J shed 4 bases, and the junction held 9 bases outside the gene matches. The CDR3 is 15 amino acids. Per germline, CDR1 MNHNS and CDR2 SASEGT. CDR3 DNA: TGTGCCAGCAGTGGACAACAGGGGAGTGGAGAGACCCAGTACTTC. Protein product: CASSGQQGSGETQYF.

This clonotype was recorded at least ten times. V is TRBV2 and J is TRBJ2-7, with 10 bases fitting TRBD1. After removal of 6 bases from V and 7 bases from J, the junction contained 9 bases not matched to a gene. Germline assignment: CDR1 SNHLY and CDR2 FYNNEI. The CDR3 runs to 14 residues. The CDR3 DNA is TGTGCCAGCAGGATGGGACAGGGGCTGGGAGAGCAGTACTTC. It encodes CASRMGQGLGEQYF.

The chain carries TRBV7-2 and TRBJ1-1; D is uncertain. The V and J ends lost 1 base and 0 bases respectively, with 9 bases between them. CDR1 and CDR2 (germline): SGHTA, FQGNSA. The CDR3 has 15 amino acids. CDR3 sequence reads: CASSLVVTMNTEAFF. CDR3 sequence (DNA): TGTGCCAGCAGCTTAGTAGTCACCATGAACACTGAAGCTTTCTTT.

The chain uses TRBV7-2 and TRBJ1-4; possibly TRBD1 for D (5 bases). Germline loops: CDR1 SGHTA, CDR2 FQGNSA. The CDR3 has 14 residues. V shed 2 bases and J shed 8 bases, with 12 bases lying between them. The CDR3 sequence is CASSLFFTGEKLFF. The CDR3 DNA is TGTGCCAGCAGCTTATTCTTTACAGGCGAAAAACTGTTTTTT.

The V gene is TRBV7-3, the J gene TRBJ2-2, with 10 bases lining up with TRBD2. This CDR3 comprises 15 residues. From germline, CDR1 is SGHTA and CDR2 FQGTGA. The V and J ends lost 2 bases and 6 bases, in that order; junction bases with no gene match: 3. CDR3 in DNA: TGTGCCAGCAGCTTAGGACTAGCGGAACCCGGGGAGCTGTTTTTT. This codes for CASSLGLAEPGELFF.

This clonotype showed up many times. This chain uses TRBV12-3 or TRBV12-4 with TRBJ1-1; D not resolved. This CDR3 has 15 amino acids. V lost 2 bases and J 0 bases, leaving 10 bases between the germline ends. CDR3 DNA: TGTGCCAGCAGTTTAAGCCCAGACTTGAACACTGAAGCTTTCTTT. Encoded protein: CASSLSPDLNTEAFF.

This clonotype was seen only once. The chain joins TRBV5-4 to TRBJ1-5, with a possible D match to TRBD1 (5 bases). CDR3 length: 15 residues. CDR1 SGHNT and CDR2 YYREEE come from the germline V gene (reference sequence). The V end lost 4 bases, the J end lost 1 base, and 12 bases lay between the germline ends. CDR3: CASSTGGGSNQPQHF. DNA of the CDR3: TGTGCCAGCAGCACCGGGGGAGGGAGCAATCAGCCCCAGCATTTT.

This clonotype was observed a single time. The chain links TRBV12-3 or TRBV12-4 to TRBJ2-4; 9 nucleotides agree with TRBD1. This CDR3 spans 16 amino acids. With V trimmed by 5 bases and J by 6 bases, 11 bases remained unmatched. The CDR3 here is CASSDLQGAGLNIQYF. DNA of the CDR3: TGTGCCAGCAGTGACCTACAGGGGGCGGGTTTAAACATTCAGTACTTC.

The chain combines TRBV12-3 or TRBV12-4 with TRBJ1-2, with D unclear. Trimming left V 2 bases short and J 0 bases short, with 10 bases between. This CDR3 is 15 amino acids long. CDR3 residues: CASSLSDKANYGYTF. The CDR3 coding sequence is TGTGCCAGCAGTTTAAGTGACAAAGCTAACTATGGCTACACCTTC.

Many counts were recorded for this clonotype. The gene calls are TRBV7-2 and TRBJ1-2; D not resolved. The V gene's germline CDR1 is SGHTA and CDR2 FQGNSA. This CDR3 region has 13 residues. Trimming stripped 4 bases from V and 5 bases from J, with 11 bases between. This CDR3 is CASSSGLKYGYTF. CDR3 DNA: TGTGCCAGCAGCTCCGGACTGAAATATGGCTACACCTTC.

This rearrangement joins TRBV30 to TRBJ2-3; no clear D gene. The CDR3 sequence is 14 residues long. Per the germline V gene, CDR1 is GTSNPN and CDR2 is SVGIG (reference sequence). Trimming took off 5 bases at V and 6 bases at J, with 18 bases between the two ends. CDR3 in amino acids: CAWARPNLADTQYF. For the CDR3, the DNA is TGTGCCTGGGCGAGACCGAATCTTGCGGATACGCAGTATTTT.

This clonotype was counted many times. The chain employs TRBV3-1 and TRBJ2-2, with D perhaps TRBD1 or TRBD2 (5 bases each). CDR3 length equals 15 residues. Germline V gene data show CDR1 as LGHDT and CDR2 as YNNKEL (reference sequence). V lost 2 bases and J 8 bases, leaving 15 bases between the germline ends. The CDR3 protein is CASSQRTGRIGELFF. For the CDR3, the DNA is TGTGCCAGCAGCCAACGAACGGGACGAATTGGGGAGCTGTTTTTT. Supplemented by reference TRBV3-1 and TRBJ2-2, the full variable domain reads DTAVSQTPKYLVTQMGNDKSIKCEQNLGHDTMYWYKQDSKKFLKIMFSYNNKELIINETVPNRFSPKSPDKAHLNLHINSLELGDSAVYFCASSQRTGRIGELFFGEGSRLTVL.

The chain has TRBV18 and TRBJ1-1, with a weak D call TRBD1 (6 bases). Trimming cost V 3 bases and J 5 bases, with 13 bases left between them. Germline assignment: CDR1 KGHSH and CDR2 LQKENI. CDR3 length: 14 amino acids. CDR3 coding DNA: TGTGCCAGCTCACCGTGGGAGGGGGAGACTGAAGCTTTCTTT. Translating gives CASSPWEGETEAFF.

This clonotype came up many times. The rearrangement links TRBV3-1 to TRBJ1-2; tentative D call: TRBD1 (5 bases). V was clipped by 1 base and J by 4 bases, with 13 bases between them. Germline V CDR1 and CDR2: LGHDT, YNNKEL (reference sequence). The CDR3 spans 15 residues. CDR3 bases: TGTGCCAGCAGCCAAGGTTCAGGGCTAGGCTATGGCTACACCTTC. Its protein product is CASSQGSGLGYGYTF.